This T cell receptor (beta chain) is drawn from a study of T cell repertoires in cytomegalovirus infection. For the study at large: Public TCR beta signatures were indicative of both CMV infection and a matching HLA type. Study-level results: HLA-C-restricted TCR beta clonotypes specific for CMV led the ex vivo response.

TCRdb itself ran the reads through MiXCR, one entry per CDR3 protein. Of about 830,000 distinct CDR3 sequences in the sample, 32% were seen once. A word on this clonotype: Its antigen is undetermined.

This CDR3 spans 15 amino acids. V dropped 3 bases and J dropped 7 bases, with 16 bases sitting between them. CDR1 and CDR2 from the germline V gene are SNHLY and FYNNEI. This clonotype originated in a human donor in good health (CMV status not recorded). Some clones in this sample may be carry-over from other donors' samples. The V call is TRBV2, the J call TRBJ2-1; D not resolved. Sequenced material: cultured CD8+ T cells from PBMCs, taken from culture after CMV antigen stimulation. The CDR3: CASSDVKPGWNEQFF. In DNA form, the CDR3 reads TGTGCCAGCAGTGACGTGAAGCCCGGGTGGAATGAGCAGTTCTTC. Supplemented by reference TRBV2 and TRBJ2-1, the full variable domain reads EPEVTQTPSHQVTQMGQEVILRCVPISNHLYFYWYRQILGQKVEFLVSFYNNEISEKSEIFDDQFSVERPDGSNFTLKIRSTKLEDSAMYFCASSDVKPGWNEQFFGPGTRLTVL.